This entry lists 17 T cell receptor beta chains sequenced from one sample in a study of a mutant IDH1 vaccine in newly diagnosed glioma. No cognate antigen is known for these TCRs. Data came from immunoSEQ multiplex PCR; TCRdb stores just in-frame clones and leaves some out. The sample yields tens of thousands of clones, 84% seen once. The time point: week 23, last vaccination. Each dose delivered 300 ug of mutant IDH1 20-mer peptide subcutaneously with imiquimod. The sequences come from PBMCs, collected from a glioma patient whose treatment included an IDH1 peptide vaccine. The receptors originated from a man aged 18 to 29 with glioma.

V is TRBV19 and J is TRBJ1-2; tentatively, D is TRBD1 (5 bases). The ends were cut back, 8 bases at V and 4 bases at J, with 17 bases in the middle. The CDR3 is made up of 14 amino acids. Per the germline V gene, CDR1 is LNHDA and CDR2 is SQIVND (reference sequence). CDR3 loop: CASEAFGQFYGYTF. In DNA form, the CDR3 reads TGTGCCAGTGAAGCCTTCGGACAATTCTATGGCTACACCTTC.

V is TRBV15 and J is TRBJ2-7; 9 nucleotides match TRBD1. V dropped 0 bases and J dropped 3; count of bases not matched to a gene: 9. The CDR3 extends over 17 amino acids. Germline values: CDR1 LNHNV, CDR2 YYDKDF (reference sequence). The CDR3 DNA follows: TGTGCCACCAGCAGAGATCTACCCGGGACAGGGAGCTACGAGCAGTACTTC. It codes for CATSRDLPGTGSYEQYF. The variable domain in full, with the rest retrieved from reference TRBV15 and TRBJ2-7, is DAMVIQNPRYQVTQFGKPVTLSCSQTLNHNVMYWYQQKSSQAPKLLFHYYDKDFNNEADTPDNFQSRRPNTSFCFLDIRSPGLGDTAMYLCATSRDLPGTGSYEQYFGPGTRLTVT.

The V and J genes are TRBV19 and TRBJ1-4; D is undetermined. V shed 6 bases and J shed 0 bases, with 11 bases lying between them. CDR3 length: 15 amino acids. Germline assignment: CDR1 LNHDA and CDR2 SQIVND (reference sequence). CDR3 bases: TGTGCCAGTAGGTTTCAAACGGCAACTAATGAAAAACTGTTTTTT. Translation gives CASRFQTATNEKLFF. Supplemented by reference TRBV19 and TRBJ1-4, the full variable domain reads DGGITQSPKYLFRKEGQNVTLSCEQNLNHDAMYWYRQDPGQGLRLIYYSQIVNDFQKGDIAEGYSVSREKKESFPLTVTSAQKNPTAFYLCASRFQTATNEKLFFGSGTQLSVL.

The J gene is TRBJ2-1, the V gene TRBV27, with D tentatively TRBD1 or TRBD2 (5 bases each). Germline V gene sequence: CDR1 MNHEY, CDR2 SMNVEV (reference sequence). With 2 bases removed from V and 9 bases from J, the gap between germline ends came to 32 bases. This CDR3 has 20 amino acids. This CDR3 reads CASSLRRGPAVGLARGEQFF. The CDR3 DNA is TGTGCCAGCAGTTTAAGACGGGGCCCAGCTGTCGGGCTAGCAAGAGGTGAGCAGTTCTTC.

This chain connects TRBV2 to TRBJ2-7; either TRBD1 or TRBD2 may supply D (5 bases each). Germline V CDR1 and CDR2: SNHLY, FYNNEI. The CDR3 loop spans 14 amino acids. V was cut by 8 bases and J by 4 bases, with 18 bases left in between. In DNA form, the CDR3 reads TGTGCCAGCCAACCTCTGGGCAGGGAGTACGAGCAGTACTTC. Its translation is CASQPLGREYEQYF. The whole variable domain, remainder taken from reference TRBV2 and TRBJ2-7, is EPEVTQTPSHQVTQMGQEVILRCVPISNHLYFYWYRQILGQKVEFLVSFYNNEISEKSEIFDDQFSVERPDGSNFTLKIRSTKLEDSAMYFCASQPLGREYEQYFGPGTRLTVT.

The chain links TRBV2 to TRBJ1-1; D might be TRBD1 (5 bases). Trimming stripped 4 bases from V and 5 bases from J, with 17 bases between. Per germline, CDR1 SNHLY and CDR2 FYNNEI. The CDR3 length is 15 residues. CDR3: CASSGMRGGGTEAFF. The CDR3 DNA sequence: TGTGCCAGCAGTGGGATGCGGGGGGGAGGGACTGAAGCTTTCTTT.

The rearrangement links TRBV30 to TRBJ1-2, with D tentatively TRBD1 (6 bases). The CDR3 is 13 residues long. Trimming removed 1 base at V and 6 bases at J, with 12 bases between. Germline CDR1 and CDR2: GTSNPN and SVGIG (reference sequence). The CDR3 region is CAWSGGAHNGYTF. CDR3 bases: TGTGCCTGGAGTGGGGGGGCTCACAATGGCTACACCTTC. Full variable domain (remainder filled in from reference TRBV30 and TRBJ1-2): SQTIHQWPATLVQPVGSPLSLECTVEGTSNPNLYWYRQAAGRGLQLLFYSVGIGQISSEVPQNLSASRPQDRQFILSSKKLLLSDSGFYLCAWSGGAHNGYTFGSGTRLTVV.

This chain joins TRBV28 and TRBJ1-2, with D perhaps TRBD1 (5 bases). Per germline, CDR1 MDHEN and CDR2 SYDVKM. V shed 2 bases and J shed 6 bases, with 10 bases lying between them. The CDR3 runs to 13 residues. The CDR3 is CASSLGGGNGYTF. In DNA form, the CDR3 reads TGTGCCAGCAGTTTAGGCGGGGGTAATGGCTACACCTTC.

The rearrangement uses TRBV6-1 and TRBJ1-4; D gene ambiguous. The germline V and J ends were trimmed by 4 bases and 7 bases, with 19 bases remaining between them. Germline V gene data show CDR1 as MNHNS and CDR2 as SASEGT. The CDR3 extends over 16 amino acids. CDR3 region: CASSVWKGSGTEKLFF. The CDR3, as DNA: TGTGCCAGCAGTGTGTGGAAGGGATCGGGCACTGAAAAACTGTTTTTT.

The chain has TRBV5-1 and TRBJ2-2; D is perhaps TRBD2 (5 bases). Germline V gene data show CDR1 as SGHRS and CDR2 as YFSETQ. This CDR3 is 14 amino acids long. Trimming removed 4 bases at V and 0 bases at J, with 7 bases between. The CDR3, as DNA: TGCGCCAGCAGCCCTAGCCCGAACACCGGGGAGCTGTTTTTT. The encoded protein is CASSPSPNTGELFF. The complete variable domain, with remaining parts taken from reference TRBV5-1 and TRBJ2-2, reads KAGVTQTPRYLIKTRGQQVTLSCSPISGHRSVSWYQQTPGQGLQFLFEYFSETQRNKGNFPGRFSGRQFSNSRSEMNVSTLELGDSALYLCASSPSPNTGELFFGEGSRLTVL.

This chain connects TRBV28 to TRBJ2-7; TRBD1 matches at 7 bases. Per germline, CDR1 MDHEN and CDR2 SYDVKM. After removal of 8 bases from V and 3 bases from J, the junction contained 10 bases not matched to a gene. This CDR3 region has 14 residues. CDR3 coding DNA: TGTGCCAGCGTCGAGGGGGCACGAGGCTACGAGCAGTACTTC. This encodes CASVEGARGYEQYF.

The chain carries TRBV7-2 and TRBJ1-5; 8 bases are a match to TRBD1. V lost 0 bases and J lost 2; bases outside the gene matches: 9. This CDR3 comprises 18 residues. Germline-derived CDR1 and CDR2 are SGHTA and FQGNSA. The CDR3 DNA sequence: TGTGCCAGCAGCTTAGCGGTGGCAGGGGGCCGTGGCAATCAGCCCCAGCATTTT. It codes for CASSLAVAGGRGNQPQHF.

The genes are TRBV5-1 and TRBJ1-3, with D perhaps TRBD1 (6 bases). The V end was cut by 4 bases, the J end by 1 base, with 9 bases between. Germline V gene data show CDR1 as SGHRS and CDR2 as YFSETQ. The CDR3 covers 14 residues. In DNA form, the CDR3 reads TGCGCCAGCAGCCAGGGGAATTCTGGAAACACCATATATTTT. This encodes CASSQGNSGNTIYF.

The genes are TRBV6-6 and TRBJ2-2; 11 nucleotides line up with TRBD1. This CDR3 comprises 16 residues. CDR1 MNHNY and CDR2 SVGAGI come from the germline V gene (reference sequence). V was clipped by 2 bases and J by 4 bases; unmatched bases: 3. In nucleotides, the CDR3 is TGTGCCAGCAGTTACACGGACAGGGGGCTCACCGGGGAGCTGTTTTTT. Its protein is CASSYTDRGLTGELFF.

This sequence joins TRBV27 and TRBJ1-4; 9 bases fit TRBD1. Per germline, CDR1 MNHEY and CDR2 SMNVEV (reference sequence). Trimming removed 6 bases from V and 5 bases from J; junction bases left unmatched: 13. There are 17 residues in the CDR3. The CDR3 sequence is CASRPNYRGRGNEKLFF. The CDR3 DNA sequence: TGTGCCAGCAGACCGAACTACAGGGGGCGGGGGAATGAAAAACTGTTTTTT.

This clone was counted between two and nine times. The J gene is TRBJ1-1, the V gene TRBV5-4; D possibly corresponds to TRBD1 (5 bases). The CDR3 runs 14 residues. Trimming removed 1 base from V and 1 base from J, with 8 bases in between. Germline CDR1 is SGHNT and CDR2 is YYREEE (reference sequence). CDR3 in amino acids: CASSLWGTNTEAFF. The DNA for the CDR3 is TGTGCCAGCAGCTTGTGGGGGACGAACACTGAAGCTTTCTTT.

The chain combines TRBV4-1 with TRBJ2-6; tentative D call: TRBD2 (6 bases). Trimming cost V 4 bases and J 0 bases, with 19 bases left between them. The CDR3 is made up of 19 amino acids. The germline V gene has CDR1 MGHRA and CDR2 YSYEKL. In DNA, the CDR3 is TGCGCCAGCAGCCCTAGGGCGGGACCCTTATTCTCTGGGGCCAACGTCCTGACTTTC. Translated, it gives CASSPRAGPLFSGANVLTF.